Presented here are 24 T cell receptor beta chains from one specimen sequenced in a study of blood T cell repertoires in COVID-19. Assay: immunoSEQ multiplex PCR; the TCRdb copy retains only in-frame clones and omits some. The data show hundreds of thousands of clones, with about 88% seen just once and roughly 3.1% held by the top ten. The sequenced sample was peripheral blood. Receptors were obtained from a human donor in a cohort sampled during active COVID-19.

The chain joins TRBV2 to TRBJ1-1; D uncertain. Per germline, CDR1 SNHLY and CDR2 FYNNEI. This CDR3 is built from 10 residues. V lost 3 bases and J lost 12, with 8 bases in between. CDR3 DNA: TGTGCCAGCAGTGAGTTAATTCCTTTCTTT. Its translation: CASSELIPFF.

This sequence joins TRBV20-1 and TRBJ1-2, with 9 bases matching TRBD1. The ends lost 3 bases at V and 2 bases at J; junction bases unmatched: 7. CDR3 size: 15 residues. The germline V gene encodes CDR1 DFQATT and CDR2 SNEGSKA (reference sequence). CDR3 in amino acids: CSASPRTGENYGYTF. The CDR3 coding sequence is TGCAGTGCTAGTCCCCGGACAGGGGAAAACTATGGCTACACCTTC.

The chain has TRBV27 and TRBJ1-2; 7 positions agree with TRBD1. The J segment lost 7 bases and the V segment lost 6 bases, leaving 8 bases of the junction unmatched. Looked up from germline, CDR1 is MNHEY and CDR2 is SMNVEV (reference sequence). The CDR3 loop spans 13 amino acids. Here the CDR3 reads CASSPDRVGGYTF. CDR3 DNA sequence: TGTGCCAGCAGCCCTGACAGGGTGGGTGGCTACACCTTC.

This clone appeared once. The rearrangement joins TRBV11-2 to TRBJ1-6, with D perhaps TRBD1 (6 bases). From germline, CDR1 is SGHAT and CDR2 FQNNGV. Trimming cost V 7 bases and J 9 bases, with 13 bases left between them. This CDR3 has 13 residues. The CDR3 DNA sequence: TGTGCCAGCACCCGATGGGGGCGTTCACCCCTCCACTTT. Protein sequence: CASTRWGRSPLHF.

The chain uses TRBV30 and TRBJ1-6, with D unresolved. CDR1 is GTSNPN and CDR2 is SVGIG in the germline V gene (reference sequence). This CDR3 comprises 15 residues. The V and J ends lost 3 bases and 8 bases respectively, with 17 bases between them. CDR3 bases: TGTGCCTGGAGCGATGGGCCAGCCGTTTATTCACCCCTCCACTTT. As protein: CAWSDGPAVYSPLHF.

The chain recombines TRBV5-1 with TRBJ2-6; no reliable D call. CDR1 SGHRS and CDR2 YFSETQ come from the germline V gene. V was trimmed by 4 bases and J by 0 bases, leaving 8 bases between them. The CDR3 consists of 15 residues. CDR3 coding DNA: TGCGCCAGCAGCACACAGAGCTCTGGGGCCAACGTCCTGACTTTC. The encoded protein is CASSTQSSGANVLTF.

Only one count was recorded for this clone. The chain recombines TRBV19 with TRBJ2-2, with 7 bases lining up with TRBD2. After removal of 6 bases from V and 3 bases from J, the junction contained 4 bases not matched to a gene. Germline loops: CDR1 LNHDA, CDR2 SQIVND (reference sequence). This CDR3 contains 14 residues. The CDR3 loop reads CASRPGLYTGELFF. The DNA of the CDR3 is TGTGCCAGTAGACCGGGACTATACACCGGGGAGCTGTTTTTT. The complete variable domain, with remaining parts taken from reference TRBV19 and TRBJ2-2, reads DGGITQSPKYLFRKEGQNVTLSCEQNLNHDAMYWYRQDPGQGLRLIYYSQIVNDFQKGDIAEGYSVSREKKESFPLTVTSAQKNPTAFYLCASRPGLYTGELFFGEGSRLTVL.

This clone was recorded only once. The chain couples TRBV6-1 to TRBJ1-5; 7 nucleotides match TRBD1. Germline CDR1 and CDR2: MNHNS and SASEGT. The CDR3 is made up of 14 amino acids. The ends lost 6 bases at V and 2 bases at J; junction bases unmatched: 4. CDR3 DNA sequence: TGTGCCAGCAGACGAGGGACAGGCAATCAGCCCCAGCATTTT. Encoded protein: CASRRGTGNQPQHF.

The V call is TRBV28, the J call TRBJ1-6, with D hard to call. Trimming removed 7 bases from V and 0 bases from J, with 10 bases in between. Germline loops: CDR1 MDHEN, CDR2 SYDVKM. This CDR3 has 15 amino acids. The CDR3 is CASKELSSYNSPLHF. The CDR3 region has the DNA TGTGCCAGCAAGGAGCTGAGCTCCTATAATTCACCCCTCCACTTT. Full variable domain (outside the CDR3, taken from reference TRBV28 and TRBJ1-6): DVKVTQSSRYLVKRTGEKVFLECVQDMDHENMFWYRQDPGLGLRLIYFSYDVKMKEKGDIPEGYSVSREKKERFSLILESASTNQTSMYLCASKELSSYNSPLHFGNGTRLTVT.

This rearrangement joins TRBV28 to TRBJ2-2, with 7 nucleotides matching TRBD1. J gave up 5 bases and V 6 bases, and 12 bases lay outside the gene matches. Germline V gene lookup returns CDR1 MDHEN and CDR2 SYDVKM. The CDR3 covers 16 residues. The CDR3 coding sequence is TGTGCCAGCAGCATGACGCGACAGGGAGATACCGGGGAGCTGTTTTTT. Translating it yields CASSMTRQGDTGELFF.

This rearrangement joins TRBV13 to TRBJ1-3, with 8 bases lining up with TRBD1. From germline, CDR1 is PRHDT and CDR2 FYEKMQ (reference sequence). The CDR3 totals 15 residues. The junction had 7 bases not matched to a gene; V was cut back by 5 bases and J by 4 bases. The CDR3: CASSIWTGSGNTIYF. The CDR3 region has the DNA TGTGCCAGCAGCATTTGGACAGGGTCCGGAAACACCATATATTTT. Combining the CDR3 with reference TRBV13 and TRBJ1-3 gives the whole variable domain AAGVIQSPRHLIKEKRETATLKCYPIPRHDTVYWYQQGPGQDPQFLISFYEKMQSDKGSIPDRFSAQQFSDYHSELNMSSLELGDSALYFCASSIWTGSGNTIYFGEGSWLTVV.

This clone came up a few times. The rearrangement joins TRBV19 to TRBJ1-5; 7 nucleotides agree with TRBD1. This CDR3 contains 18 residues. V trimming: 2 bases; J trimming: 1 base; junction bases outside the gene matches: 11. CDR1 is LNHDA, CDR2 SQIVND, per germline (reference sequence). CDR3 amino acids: CASSIRQGGQLSNQPQHF. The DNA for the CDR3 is TGTGCCAGTAGTATACGCCAGGGGGGTCAACTCAGCAATCAGCCCCAGCATTTT. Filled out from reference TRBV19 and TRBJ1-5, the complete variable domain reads DGGITQSPKYLFRKEGQNVTLSCEQNLNHDAMYWYRQDPGQGLRLIYYSQIVNDFQKGDIAEGYSVSREKKESFPLTVTSAQKNPTAFYLCASSIRQGGQLSNQPQHFGDGTRLSIL.

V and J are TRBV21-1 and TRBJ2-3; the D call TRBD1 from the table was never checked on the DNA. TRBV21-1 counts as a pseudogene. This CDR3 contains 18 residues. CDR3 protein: CASSPQGASGIFTNTQYF. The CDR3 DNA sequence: TGTGCCAGCTCCCCACAGGGGGCCTCCGGAATTTTCACAAATACGCAGTATTTT.

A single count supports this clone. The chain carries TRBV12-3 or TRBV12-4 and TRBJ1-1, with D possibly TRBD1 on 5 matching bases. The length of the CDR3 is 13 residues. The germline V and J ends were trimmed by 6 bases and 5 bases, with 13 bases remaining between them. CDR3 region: CASRTQGGTEAFF. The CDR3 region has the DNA TGTGCCAGCAGAACCCAGGGTGGAACTGAAGCTTTCTTT.

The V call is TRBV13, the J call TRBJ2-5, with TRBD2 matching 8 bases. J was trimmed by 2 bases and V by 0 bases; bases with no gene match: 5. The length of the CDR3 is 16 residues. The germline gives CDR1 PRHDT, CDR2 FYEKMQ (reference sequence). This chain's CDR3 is CASSLGLADPQETQYF. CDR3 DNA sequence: TGTGCCAGCAGCTTAGGACTAGCGGACCCGCAAGAGACCCAGTACTTC.

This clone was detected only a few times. CDR3: CATSVRDRGPSNTGELFF. The CDR3 nucleotides are TGTGCCACCAGTGTTAGAGACAGGGGGCCCTCGAACACCGGGGAGCTGTTTTTT. The rearrangement joins TRBV24-1 to TRBJ2-2; 10 positions agree with TRBD1. CDR1 KGHDR and CDR2 SFDVKD come from the germline V gene. This CDR3 has 18 residues. The V segment lost 5 bases and the J segment 0 bases; nucleotides outside the gene matches: 8.

This chain's CDR3 is CASSHGWGGAWEQYF. CDR3 DNA: TGCGCCAGCAGTCATGGGTGGGGAGGGGCGTGGGAGCAGTACTTC. The V and J genes are TRBV4-1 and TRBJ2-7; TRBD2 agrees at 7 bases. CDR3 length equals 15 residues. Trimming at V came to 6 bases and at J to 7 bases, leaving 15 bases not matched to a gene. Germline V CDR1 and CDR2: MGHRA, YSYEKL.

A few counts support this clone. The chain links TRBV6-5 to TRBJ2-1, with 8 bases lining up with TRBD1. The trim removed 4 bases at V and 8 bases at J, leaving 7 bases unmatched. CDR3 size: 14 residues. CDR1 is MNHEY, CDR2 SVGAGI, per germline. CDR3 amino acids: CASSSARTGYEQFF. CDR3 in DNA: TGTGCCAGCAGTTCGGCCCGGACAGGGTATGAGCAGTTCTTC.

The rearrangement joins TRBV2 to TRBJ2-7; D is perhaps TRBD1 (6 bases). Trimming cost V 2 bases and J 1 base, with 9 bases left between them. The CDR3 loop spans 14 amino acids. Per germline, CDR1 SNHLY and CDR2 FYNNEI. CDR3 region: CASSENRESYEQYF. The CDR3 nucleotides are TGTGCCAGCAGTGAAAACAGGGAATCCTACGAGCAGTACTTC.

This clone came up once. The CDR3 reads CASSEDGTMNTEAFF. The CDR3 nucleotides read TGCGCCAGCAGTGAAGACGGAACTATGAACACTGAAGCTTTCTTT. The chain combines TRBV10-1 with TRBJ1-1; D remains ambiguous. Germline CDR1 is WNHNN and CDR2 is SYGVQD (reference sequence). The CDR3 totals 15 residues. The V gene lost 3 bases and the J gene lost 0 bases, with 11 bases spanning the gap.

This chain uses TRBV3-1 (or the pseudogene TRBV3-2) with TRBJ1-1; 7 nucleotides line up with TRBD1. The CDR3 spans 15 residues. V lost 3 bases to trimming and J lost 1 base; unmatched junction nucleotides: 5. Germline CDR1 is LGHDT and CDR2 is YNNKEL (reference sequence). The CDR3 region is CASSQPGQRNTEAFF. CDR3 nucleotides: TGTGCCAGCAGCCAGCCGGGACAGCGGAACACTGAAGCTTTCTTT.

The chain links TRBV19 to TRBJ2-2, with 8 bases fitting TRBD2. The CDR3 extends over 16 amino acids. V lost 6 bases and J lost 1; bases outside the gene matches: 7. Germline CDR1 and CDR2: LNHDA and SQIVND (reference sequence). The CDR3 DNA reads TGTGCCAGTAGCCGGGGGGGGCGGGAGAACACCGGGGAGCTGTTTTTT. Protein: CASSRGGRENTGELFF.

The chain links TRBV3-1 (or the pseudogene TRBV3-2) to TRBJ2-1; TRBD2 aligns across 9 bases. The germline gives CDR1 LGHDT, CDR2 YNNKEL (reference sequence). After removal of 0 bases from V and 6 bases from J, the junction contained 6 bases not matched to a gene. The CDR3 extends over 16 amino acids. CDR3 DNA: TGTGCCAGCAGCCAAGAATTAAGGACTAGCGTCAATGAGCAGTTCTTC. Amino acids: CASSQELRTSVNEQFF.

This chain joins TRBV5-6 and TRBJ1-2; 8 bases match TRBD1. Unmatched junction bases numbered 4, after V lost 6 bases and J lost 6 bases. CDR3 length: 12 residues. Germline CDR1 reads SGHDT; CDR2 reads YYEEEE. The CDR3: CASTPGGHGYTF. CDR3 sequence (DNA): TGTGCCAGCACCCCAGGGGGCCATGGCTACACCTTC.